The clone carrying this T cell receptor (beta chain) was recorded a few times. TCRdb re-called the RT-PCR reads with MiXCR, one entry per CDR3 protein. The table records 650,000 to 800,000 distinct CDR3 sequences, 12% to 15% of them present only once. Trimming took 3 bases from V and 5 from J, leaving 11 bases between them. Germline V gives CDR1 DFQATT, CDR2 SNEGSKA (reference sequence). The CDR3 is 13 amino acids. The J gene is TRBJ2-1, the V gene TRBV20-1, with D possibly matching TRBD2 (6 bases). This clonotype originated in a female donor in good health, serving as a healthy control. The sequencing sample was made of memory CD4+ T cells from blood. CDR3 coding DNA: TGCAGTGCTAGTTCTGGAGGGCACAATGAGCAGTTCTTC. As protein: CSASSGGHNEQFF.